The 14 T cell receptor beta chains below were found in one sample sequenced in a study of Ad26.COV2.S vaccination and SARS-CoV-2 variants (dated by TCRdb to the early 2020s). The treatment or condition label of this sample denotes: around 19 received Ad26.COV2.S at low or high dose, single or two shots; 5 received placebo; per-sample allocation not given. Repertoires of vaccine and placebo recipients were sequenced from samples taken on day 63 after the first injection. Receptor libraries were prepared by the immunoSEQ multiplex PCR assay. The source is immuneACCESS, and TCRdb retained only in-frame sequences with V and J called. Part of the clones is not carried over; for the studies checked, unresolved V genes explain less than half of this, and the remainder is unexplained. The sample records around 400,000 clones, about 80% of which are singletons. The ten top clones hold more than 7% of the sample.

The input for sequencing was peripheral blood, taken in a trial of Ad26.COV2.S vaccine versus placebo. These receptors originate from a person between 18 and 59 years old who received the Ad26.COV2.S COVID-19 vaccine or a placebo.

The chain carries TRBV3-1 (or the pseudogene TRBV3-2) and TRBJ2-7; D is unclear. The germline V and J ends were trimmed by 1 base and 7 bases, with 14 bases remaining between them. This CDR3 spans 14 amino acids. Germline values: CDR1 LGHDT, CDR2 YNNKEL (reference sequence). CDR3 protein: CASSQGTLKGEQYF. CDR3 DNA sequence: TGTGCCAGCAGCCAAGGAACACTAAAAGGAGAGCAGTACTTC.

This clone was seen once. The chain carries TRBV2 and TRBJ2-7; tentatively, D is TRBD1 (6 bases). Trimming took off 7 bases at V and 3 bases at J, with 10 bases between the two ends. CDR3 size: 12 residues. Germline loops: CDR1 SNHLY, CDR2 FYNNEI. CDR3 loop: CASTGQNYEQYF. CDR3 DNA sequence: TGTGCCAGCACGGGACAAAACTACGAGCAGTACTTC.

V gene TRBV7-9 combines with J gene TRBJ2-5, with TRBD2 as a possible D gene (6 bases). There are 9 residues in the CDR3. Trimming shortened V by 11 bases and J by 5 bases, and 6 bases separated the two germline ends. Germline V gene sequence: CDR1 SEHNR, CDR2 FQNEAQ (reference sequence). Written as DNA, the CDR3 is TGTGCCGGGGGGGAGACCCAGTACTTC. Amino acids: CAGGETQYF.

This clone was recorded once. The rearrangement joins TRBV11-2 to TRBJ2-1, with 8 bases fitting TRBD1. Trimming at V came to 3 bases and at J to 13 bases, leaving 8 bases not matched to a gene. The CDR3 is made up of 13 amino acids. From germline, CDR1 is SGHAT and CDR2 FQNNGV. Written as DNA, the CDR3 is TGTGCCAGCAGCTTCCAGAACAGGGGGAATCAGTTCTTC. It yields the protein CASSFQNRGNQFF.

The genes are TRBV2 and TRBJ2-2; 9 nucleotides align to TRBD2. Germline V CDR1 and CDR2: SNHLY, FYNNEI. The CDR3 has 14 residues. V was clipped by 4 bases and J by 6 bases; unmatched bases: 3. CDR3 amino acids: CASSVLAGPGELFF. CDR3 bases: TGTGCCAGCAGTGTACTAGCGGGCCCCGGGGAGCTGTTTTTT.

The chain joins TRBV30 to TRBJ1-5; D may be TRBD1 (5 bases). Germline CDR1 GTSNPN, CDR2 SVGIG (reference sequence). Trimming stripped 4 bases from V and 3 bases from J, with 10 bases between. The CDR3 is 13 amino acids. The CDR3 DNA sequence: TGTGCCTGGAACCGGGGCCTCAATCAGCCCCAGCATTTT. Its translation is CAWNRGLNQPQHF.

The chain couples TRBV7-2 to TRBJ2-7; D not resolved. From germline, CDR1 is SGHTA and CDR2 FQGNSA. Trimming stripped 1 base from V and 7 bases from J, with 17 bases between. This CDR3 has 15 residues. The CDR3 DNA sequence: TGTGCCAGCAGCTTAGGTGGGATCAAAACGAGAGAGCAGTACTTC. The encoded protein is CASSLGGIKTREQYF.

This clone appeared a few times. The chain employs TRBV16 and TRBJ1-6; 7 positions match TRBD1. The CDR3 is 14 residues long. V lost 4 bases and J lost 8; bases outside the gene matches: 5. CDR1 and CDR2 from the germline V gene are KGHSY and FQNENV. CDR3 in DNA: TGTGCCAGCAGCCTTGGGACAGCTTATTCACCCCTCCACTTT. Encoded protein: CASSLGTAYSPLHF.

V usage is TRBV7-9 and J usage is TRBJ2-5, with TRBD1 as a possible D gene (6 bases). Deletions cut 2 bases from V and 5 bases from J, with 15 bases between. CDR1 is SEHNR, CDR2 FQNEAQ, per germline (reference sequence). The CDR3 loop spans 15 amino acids. The CDR3 bases are TGTGCCAGCAGCTTAAGTTCAGGGGATTTTGAGACCCAGTACTTC. Its translation: CASSLSSGDFETQYF. The whole variable domain, filled in from reference TRBV7-9 and TRBJ2-5, reads DTGVSQNPRHKITKRGQNVTFRCDPISEHNRLYWYRQTLGQGPEFLTYFQNEAQLEKSRLLSDRFSAERPKGSFSTLEIQRTEQGDSAMYLCASSLSSGDFETQYFGPGTRLLVL.

J is TRBJ2-1 and V is TRBV30, with D possibly TRBD2 on 6 matching bases. The CDR3 has 15 residues. V lost 0 bases and J 6 bases, leaving 15 bases between the germline ends. CDR1 and CDR2 from the germline V gene are GTSNPN and SVGIG (reference sequence). In nucleotides, the CDR3 is TGTGCCTGGAGTGTTCCCTTCGGGGGTAGCAATGAGCAGTTCTTC. Translation gives CAWSVPFGGSNEQFF.

The V call is TRBV27, the J call TRBJ1-5, with D possibly TRBD1 on 5 matching bases. Germline loops: CDR1 MNHEY, CDR2 SMNVEV (reference sequence). Between the trimmed V and J ends, which lost 6 bases and 0 bases, there was a span of 12 bases. The CDR3 covers 15 residues. For the CDR3, the DNA is TGTGCCAGCAGGGAGTCGGGACGTAGCAATCAGCCCCAGCATTTT. As protein: CASRESGRSNQPQHF.

V is TRBV30 and J is TRBJ2-3; TRBD2 might be the D (5 bases). The CDR3 has 12 amino acids. The V gene lost 2 bases and the J gene lost 5 bases, with 8 bases spanning the gap. The V gene's germline CDR1 is GTSNPN and CDR2 SVGIG (reference sequence). The CDR3 loop reads CAWSKGRDTQYF. DNA of the CDR3: TGTGCCTGGAGTAAAGGGAGAGATACGCAGTATTTT.

The V and J genes are TRBV3-1 (or the pseudogene TRBV3-2) and TRBJ1-5; possible D gene TRBD1, 6 bases. The CDR3 is 15 amino acids. V was shortened by 4 bases and J by 0 bases, with 10 bases between the two germline ends. Germline V CDR1 and CDR2: LGHDT, YNNKEL (reference sequence). The chain's CDR3 is CASSLQGYSNQPQHF. CDR3 in DNA: TGTGCCAGCAGCCTTCAGGGGTATAGCAATCAGCCCCAGCATTTT.

Concerning this clone itself: This could be a read error, since a much larger clone is one nucleotide away. This rearrangement joins TRBV6-4 to TRBJ1-1; D call uncertain. V gave up 6 bases and J gave up 0 bases, with 8 bases separating them. This CDR3 spans 13 amino acids. CDR1 is MRHNA, CDR2 SNTAGT, per germline. CDR3 nucleotide sequence: TGTGCCAGCAGCTTGACCGTGAACACTGAAGCTTTCTTT. This translates into CASSLTVNTEAFF.